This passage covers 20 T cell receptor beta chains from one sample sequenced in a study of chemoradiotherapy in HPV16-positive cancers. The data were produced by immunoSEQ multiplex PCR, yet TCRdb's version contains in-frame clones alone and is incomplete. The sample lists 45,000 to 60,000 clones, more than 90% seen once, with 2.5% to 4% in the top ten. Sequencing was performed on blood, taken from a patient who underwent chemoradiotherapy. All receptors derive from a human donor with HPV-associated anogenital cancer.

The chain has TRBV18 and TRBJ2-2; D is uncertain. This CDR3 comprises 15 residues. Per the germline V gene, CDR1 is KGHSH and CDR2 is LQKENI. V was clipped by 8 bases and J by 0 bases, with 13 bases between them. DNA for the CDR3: TGTGCCAGCCCCCGTGCGATTCCGAACACCGGGGAGCTGTTTTTT. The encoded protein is CASPRAIPNTGELFF.

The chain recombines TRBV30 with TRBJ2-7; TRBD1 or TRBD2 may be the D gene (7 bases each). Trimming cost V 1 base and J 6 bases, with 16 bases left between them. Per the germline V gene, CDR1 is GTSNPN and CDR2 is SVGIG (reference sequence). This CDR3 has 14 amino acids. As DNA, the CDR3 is TGTGCCTGGAGTGAGGGATTCAGGGGGGGCGAGCAGTACTTC. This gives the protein CAWSEGFRGGEQYF.

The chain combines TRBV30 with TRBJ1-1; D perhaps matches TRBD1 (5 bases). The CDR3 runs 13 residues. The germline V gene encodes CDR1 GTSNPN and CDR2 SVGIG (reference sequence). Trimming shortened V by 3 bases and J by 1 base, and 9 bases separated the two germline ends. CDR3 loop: CAWRGTGNTEAFF. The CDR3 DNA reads TGTGCCTGGAGGGGGACGGGGAACACTGAAGCTTTCTTT. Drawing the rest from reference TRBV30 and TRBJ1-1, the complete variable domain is SQTIHQWPATLVQPVGSPLSLECTVEGTSNPNLYWYRQAAGRGLQLLFYSVGIGQISSEVPQNLSASRPQDRQFILSSKKLLLSDSGFYLCAWRGTGNTEAFFGQGTRLTVV.

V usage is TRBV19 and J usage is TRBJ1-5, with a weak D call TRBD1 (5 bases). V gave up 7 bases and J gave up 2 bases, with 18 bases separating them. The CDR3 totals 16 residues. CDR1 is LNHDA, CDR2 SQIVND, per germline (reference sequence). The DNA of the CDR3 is TGTGCCAGTATTCAGGATGGGACGGGGCGCAATCAGCCCCAGCATTTT. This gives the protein CASIQDGTGRNQPQHF.

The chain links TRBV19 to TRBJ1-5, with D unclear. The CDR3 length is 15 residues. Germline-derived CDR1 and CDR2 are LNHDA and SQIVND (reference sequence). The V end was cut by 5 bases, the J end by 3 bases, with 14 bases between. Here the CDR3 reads CASSPMGSHNQPQHF. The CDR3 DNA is TGTGCCAGTAGTCCCATGGGGAGCCACAATCAGCCCCAGCATTTT.

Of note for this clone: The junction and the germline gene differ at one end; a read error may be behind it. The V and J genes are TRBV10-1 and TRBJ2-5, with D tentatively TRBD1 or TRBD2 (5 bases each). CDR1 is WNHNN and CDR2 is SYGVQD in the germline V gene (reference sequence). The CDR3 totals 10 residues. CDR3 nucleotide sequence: TGCGCCAGCAGCCGGGGCTCTAGGGACTTC. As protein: CASSRGSRDF.

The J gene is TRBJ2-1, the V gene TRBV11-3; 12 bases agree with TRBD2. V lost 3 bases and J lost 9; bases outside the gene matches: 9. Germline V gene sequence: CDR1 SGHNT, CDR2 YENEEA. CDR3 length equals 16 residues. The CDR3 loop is CASSFKTGLAGSEQFF. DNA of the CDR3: TGTGCCAGCAGCTTTAAGACGGGACTAGCGGGTTCTGAGCAGTTCTTC. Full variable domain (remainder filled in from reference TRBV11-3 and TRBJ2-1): EAGVVQSPRYKIIEKKQPVAFWCNPISGHNTLYWYLQNLGQGPELLIRYENEEAVDDSQLPKDRFSAERLKGVDSTLKIQPAELGDSAVYLCASSFKTGLAGSEQFFGPGTRLTVL.

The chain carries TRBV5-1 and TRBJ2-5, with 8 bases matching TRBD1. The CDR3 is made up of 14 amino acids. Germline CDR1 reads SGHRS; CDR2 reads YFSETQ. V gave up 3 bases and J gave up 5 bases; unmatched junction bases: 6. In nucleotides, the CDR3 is TGCGCCAGCAGCTCCGGGACAGGAGATGAGACCCAGTACTTC. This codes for CASSSGTGDETQYF.

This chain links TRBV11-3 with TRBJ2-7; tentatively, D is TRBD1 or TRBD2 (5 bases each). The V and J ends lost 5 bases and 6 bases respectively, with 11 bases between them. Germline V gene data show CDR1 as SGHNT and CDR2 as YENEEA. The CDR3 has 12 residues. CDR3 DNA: TGTGCCAGCAGCCTTGGGGGTTTCGAGCAGTACTTC. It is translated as CASSLGGFEQYF.

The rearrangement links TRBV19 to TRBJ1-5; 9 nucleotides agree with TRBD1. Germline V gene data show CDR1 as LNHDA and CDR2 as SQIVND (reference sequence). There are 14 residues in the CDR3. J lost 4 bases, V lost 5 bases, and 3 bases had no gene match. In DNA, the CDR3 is TGTGCCAGTAGTCTGACAGGGGGGAATCAGCCCCAGCATTTT. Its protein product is CASSLTGGNQPQHF.

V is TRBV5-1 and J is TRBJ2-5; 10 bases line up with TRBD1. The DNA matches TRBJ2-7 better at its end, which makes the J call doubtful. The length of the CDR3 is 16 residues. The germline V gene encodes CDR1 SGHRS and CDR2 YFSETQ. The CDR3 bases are TGCGCCAGCAGCTTGGCCCCCGGACAGGGGGGGTACGAGCAGTACTTC. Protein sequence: CASSLAPGQGGYEQYF.

DNA of the CDR3: TGTGCCACCAGCAGAGTGAGCAATGAGCAGTTCTTC. It translates to CATSRVSNEQFF. The rearrangement joins TRBV15 to TRBJ2-1; D ambiguous. The length of the CDR3 is 12 residues. The ends were cut back, 1 base at V and 6 bases at J, with 4 bases in the middle. Germline CDR1 is LNHNV and CDR2 is YYDKDF (reference sequence).

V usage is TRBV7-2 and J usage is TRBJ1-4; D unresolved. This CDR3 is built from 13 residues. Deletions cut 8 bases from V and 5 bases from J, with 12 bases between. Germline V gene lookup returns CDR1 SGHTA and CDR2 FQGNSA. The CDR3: CASGRGPNEKLFF. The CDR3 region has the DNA TGTGCCAGCGGCCGAGGTCCGAATGAAAAACTGTTTTTT.

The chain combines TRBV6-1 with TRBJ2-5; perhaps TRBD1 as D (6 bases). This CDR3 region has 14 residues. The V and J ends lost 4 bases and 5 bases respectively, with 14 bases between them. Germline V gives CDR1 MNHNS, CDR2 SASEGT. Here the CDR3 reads CASSGAGAQETQYF. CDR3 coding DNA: TGTGCCAGCAGTGGAGCAGGGGCGCAGGAGACCCAGTACTTC.

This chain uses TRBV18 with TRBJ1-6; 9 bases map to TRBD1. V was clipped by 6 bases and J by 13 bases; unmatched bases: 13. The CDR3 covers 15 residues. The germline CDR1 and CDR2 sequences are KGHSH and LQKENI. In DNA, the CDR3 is TGTGCCAGCTCCCAGGCTGGGACAGGGATTCTGCCCCTCCACTTT. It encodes CASSQAGTGILPLHF.

CDR3 nucleotide sequence: TGTGCCAGCAGCTTAGCCGGGACAGGGGTACAAGGCTACACCTTC. It is translated as CASSLAGTGVQGYTF. V and J are TRBV7-2 and TRBJ1-2, with 10 bases lining up with TRBD1. This CDR3 region has 15 residues. CDR1 and CDR2 (germline): SGHTA, FQGNSA. Trimming took 0 bases from V and 8 from J; bases not matched to a gene: 6.

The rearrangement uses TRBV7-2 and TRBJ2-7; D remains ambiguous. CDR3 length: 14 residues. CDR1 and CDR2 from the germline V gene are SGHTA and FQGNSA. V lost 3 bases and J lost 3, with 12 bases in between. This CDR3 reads CASSFAGYGYEQYF. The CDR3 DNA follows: TGTGCCAGCAGCTTCGCAGGATATGGCTACGAGCAGTACTTC.

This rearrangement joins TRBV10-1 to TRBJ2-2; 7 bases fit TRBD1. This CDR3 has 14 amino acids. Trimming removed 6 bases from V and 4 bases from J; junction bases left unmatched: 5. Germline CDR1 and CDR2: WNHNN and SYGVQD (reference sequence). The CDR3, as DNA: TGCGCCAGCAGCCCCGGACAGGCCACCGGGGAGCTGTTTTTT. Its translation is CASSPGQATGELFF.

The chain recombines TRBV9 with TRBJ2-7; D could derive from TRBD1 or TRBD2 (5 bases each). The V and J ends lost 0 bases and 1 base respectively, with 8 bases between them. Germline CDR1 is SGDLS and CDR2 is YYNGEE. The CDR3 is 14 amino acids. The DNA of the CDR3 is TGTGCCAGCAGCGTAGGAGGGGAATCCTACGAGCAGTACTTC. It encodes CASSVGGESYEQYF.

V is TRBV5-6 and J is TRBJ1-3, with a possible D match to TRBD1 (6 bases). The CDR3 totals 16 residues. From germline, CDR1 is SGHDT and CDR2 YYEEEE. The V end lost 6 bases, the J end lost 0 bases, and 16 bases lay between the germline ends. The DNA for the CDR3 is TGTGCCAGCATCCTAACAGGGATAGCCTCTGGAAACACCATATATTTT. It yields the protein CASILTGIASGNTIYF.